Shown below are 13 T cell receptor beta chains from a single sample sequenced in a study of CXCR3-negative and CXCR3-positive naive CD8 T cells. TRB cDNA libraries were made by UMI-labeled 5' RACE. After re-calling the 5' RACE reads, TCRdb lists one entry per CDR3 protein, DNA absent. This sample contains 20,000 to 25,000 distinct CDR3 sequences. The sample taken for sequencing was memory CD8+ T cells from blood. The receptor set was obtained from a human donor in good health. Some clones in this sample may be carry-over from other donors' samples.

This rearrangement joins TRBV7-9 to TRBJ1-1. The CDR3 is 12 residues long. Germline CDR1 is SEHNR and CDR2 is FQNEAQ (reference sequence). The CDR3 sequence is CASSQRGPWAFF.

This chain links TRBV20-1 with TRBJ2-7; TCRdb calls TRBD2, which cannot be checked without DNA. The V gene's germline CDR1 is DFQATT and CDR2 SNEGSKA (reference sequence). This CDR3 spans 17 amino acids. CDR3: CSARDVTSGGPSYEQYF.

The CDR3 here is CASSYSNPRGDQPQHF. V gene TRBV6-2 or TRBV6-3 combines with J gene TRBJ1-5; TCRdb designates TRBD1, a call that cannot be tested without DNA. CDR1 is MNHEY and CDR2 is SVGEGT in the germline V gene. This CDR3 spans 16 amino acids.

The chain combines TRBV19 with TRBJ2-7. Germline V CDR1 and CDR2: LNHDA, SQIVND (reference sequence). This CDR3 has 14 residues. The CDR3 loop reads CASSILFGAYEQYF.

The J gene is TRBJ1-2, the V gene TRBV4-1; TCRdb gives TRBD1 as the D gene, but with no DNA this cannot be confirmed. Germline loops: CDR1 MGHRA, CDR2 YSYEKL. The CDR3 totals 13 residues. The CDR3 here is CASSQAGGVGYTF.

CDR3 amino acids: CATSGENSNQPQHF. This chain links TRBV24-1 with TRBJ1-5. This CDR3 is built from 14 residues. The germline CDR1 and CDR2 sequences are KGHDR and SFDVKD.

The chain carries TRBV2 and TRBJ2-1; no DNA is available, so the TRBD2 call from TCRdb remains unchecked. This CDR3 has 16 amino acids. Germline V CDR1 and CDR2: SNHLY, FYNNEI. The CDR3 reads CASSDAGEWEVNEQFF.

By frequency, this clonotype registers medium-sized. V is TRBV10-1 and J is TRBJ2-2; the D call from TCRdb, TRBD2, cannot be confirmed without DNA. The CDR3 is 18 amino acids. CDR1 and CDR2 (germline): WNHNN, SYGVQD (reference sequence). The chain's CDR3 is CASSDGTSGRLDTGELFF.

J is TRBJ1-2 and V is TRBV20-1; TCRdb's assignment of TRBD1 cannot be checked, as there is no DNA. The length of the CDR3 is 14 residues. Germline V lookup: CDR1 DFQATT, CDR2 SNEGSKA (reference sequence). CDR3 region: CSADPPGTLYGYTF.

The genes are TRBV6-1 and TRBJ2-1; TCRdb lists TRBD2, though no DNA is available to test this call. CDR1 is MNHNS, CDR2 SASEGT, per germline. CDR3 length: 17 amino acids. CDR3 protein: CASSEGLGDYKFVLQFF.

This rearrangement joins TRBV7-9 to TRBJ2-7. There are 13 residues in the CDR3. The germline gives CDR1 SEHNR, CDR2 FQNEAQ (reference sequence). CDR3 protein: CASSPGTSYEQYF.

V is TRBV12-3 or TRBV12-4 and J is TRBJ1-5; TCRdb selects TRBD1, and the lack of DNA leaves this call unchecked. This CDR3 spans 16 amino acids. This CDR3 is CASTPGAGGAAQPQHF.

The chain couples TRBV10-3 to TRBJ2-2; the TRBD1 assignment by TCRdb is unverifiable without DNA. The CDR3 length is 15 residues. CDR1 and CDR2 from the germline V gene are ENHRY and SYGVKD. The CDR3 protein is CAISDDRGDTGELFF.